This T cell receptor (beta chain) came from a study of post-analysis software for immune sequencing data. At the level of the study: Secondary progressive, relapsing-remitting and progressive-relapsing multiple sclerosis were among the included disease courses.

Concerning this clonotype: Its antigen remains unidentified.

Prepared TCR beta cDNA libraries contained unique molecular identifiers. T cells numbering roughly 0.9 to 11 million gave rise to 450,000 to 550,000 cDNA molecules. MiXCR was run by TCRdb on the PCR reads, yielding one entry per CDR3 protein. The sample gives about 770,000 distinct CDR3 sequences, more than 45% of which show up once; approximately 4.4% is in the top ten. Study-wide points: F measure grouped same-batch samples tightly together. Included in a set of four or five TRBV segments more frequent in patients than controls were TRBV5-6, TRBV5-1 and TRBV20-1.

CDR1 and CDR2 (germline): MNHNY, SVGAGI (reference sequence). After removal of 7 bases from V and 6 bases from J, the junction contained 7 bases not matched to a gene. This CDR3 contains 14 residues. This receptor was obtained from a girl aged 5-17 years with multiple sclerosis. The chain links TRBV6-6 to TRBJ2-1; 9 bases are a match to TRBD2. The sequencing input was blood. The CDR3 region is CASTRLAGINEQFF. CDR3 in DNA: TGTGCCAGCACCCGGCTAGCGGGAATCAATGAGCAGTTCTTC.